This T cell receptor beta chain is drawn from a study of Ad26.COV2.S vaccination and SARS-CoV-2 variants. About the study: Enrollment placed the donor in the COV1001 Ad26.COV2.S trial arm. Intramuscular Ad26.COV2.S doses were given once or twice, 56 days apart. Study outcomes and limitations: The analyses of TCR breadth and depth may have understated the size of total T cell responses.

The method was immunoSEQ multiplex PCR; TCRdb's version includes in-frame clones alone and lacks a portion of them. This table has a few hundred thousand clones, roughly 91% appearing once. Treatment meaning: roughly 18 received Ad26.COV2.S at low or high dose, single or two shots; about 5 received placebo; per-sample allocation not given. Sampling occurred on day 63 after the first vaccine or placebo injection. An Ad26 vector was used to express Wuhan-strain SARS-CoV-2 spike as the vaccine. In regard to this clone: Antigen: not known.

The CDR3 totals 14 residues. CDR1 is SGHVS and CDR2 is FQNEAQ in the germline V gene. The V end was cut by 5 bases, the J end by 1 base, with 10 bases between. The V gene is TRBV7-8, the J gene TRBJ2-3; D assignment may be TRBD1 or TRBD2 (5 bases each). The sequence was collected from a person between 18 and 65 years old who received the Ad26.COV2.S COVID-19 vaccine or a placebo. This material consisted of peripheral blood, taken in a trial of Ad26.COV2.S vaccine versus placebo. Here the CDR3 reads CASSTRDGTDTQYF. Here the CDR3 DNA reads TGTGCCAGCAGCACCCGGGACGGCACAGATACGCAGTATTTT.